The 10 T cell receptor beta chains below were found in one sample sequenced in a study of beta chain features in type 1 diabetes. As every portion of the isolated RNA was reverse transcribed, the sequencing read expressed TCRB transcripts. Clones were sequenced by immunoSEQ multiplex PCR, and TCRdb holds only the in-frame ones, with some missing. The sample contains under 550,000 clones, about 10% of which appear only once. The sequencing sample was made of naive CD4+ T cells from blood. The receptor source for this set is a woman aged 18-29 years in good health.

The V gene is TRBV7-2, the J gene TRBJ1-2, with D uncertain. The CDR3 runs 16 residues. V was pared by 3 bases and J by 6 bases, with 20 bases between. The germline V gene has CDR1 SGHTA and CDR2 FQGNSA. The CDR3 sequence: CASSFLGRRGYNGYTF. The CDR3 DNA sequence: TGTGCCAGCAGCTTTCTTGGGCGGCGAGGGTATAATGGCTACACCTTC.

The chain has TRBV4-1 and TRBJ2-3; D gene ambiguous. V dropped 4 bases and J dropped 6 bases, with 14 bases sitting between them. The CDR3 length is 14 residues. Germline values: CDR1 MGHRA, CDR2 YSYEKL. The CDR3 nucleotides read TGCGCCAGCAGCCTTCGGACCCCGACGGATACGCAGTATTTT. It translates to CASSLRTPTDTQYF.

This clone was recorded a few times. The chain is built from TRBV7-9 and TRBJ2-2; the D is unclear. V was shortened by 5 bases and J by 6 bases, with 10 bases between the two germline ends. CDR1 and CDR2 (germline): SEHNR, FQNEAQ (reference sequence). This CDR3 is built from 13 residues. CDR3 amino acids: CASSRNPAGELFF. The CDR3 DNA reads TGTGCCAGCAGCCGAAACCCGGCCGGGGAGCTGTTTTTT.

A few counts support this clone. The rearrangement joins TRBV12-5 to TRBJ1-1; no definite D call. Germline lookup yields CDR1 LGHNT and CDR2 FRNRAP. Trimming left V 5 bases short and J 7 bases short, with 8 bases between. This CDR3 spans 11 amino acids. The CDR3 loop reads CASGQQNEAFF. In nucleotides, the CDR3 is TGTGCTAGTGGTCAACAGAATGAAGCTTTCTTT.

As for this clone: One junction end disagrees with the germline gene, perhaps due to a read error. This rearrangement joins TRBV7-9 to TRBJ1-2; D gene uncertain. Germline values: CDR1 SEHNR, CDR2 FQNEAQ (reference sequence). The CDR3 has 8 amino acids. This CDR3 reads CASSTHHF. In DNA, the CDR3 is TGTGCCAGCAGTACCCATCACTTC.

The chain carries TRBV5-1 and TRBJ1-4, with D hard to call. Germline CDR1 and CDR2: SGHRS and YFSETQ. CDR3 size: 15 residues. The V and J ends lost 4 bases and 0 bases respectively, with 10 bases between them. The chain's CDR3 is CASSPREATNEKLFF. CDR3 nucleotide sequence: TGCGCCAGCAGCCCCCGGGAAGCAACTAATGAAAAACTGTTTTTT.

The chain carries TRBV29-1 and TRBJ2-7, with D maybe TRBD1 (7 bases). This CDR3 is built from 13 residues. Germline V lookup: CDR1 SQVTM, CDR2 ANQGSEA. Trimming took 4 bases from V and 8 from J, leaving 18 bases between them. The CDR3 spells CSVAGGLSGKQYF. DNA of the CDR3: TGCAGCGTTGCAGGGGGACTCAGCGGCAAGCAGTACTTC.

The CDR3 spells CATSSDLYEQYF. CDR3 DNA sequence: TGTGCCACCAGCAGTGACCTTTACGAGCAGTACTTC. This chain uses TRBV15 with TRBJ2-7; no firm D call. V was shortened by 3 bases and J by 4 bases, with 7 bases between the two germline ends. Per the germline V gene, CDR1 is LNHNV and CDR2 is YYDKDF (reference sequence). The CDR3 is 12 residues long.

V gene TRBV19 combines with J gene TRBJ1-2, with unresolved D. The germline V and J ends were trimmed by 3 bases and 8 bases, with 13 bases remaining between them. The CDR3 sequence is 13 residues long. Germline CDR1 reads LNHDA; CDR2 reads SQIVND (reference sequence). DNA of the CDR3: TGTGCCAGTAGTATTCTCAGGAATCCAGGCTACACCTTC. Translation: CASSILRNPGYTF.

The chain employs TRBV15 and TRBJ2-7; TRBD1 aligns across 8 bases. This CDR3 is 14 amino acids long. The junction had 3 bases not matched to a gene; V was cut back by 3 bases and J by 2 bases. Germline CDR1 LNHNV, CDR2 YYDKDF (reference sequence). This chain's CDR3 is CATSSGTGTYEQYV. The CDR3 DNA sequence: TGTGCCACCAGCAGTGGGACAGGAACCTACGAGCAGTACGTC.